This T cell receptor (beta chain) derives from a study of blood T cell repertoires in COVID-19. Study details: Sample material is recorded as cDNA or gDNA derived from T cells, B-cell-depleted T cells, or PBMCs.

As processed by the authors: Reference gene primer amplification gave estimated nucleated cell counts. TCRdb's copy holds only in-frame clones and misses some; the assay was immunoSEQ multiplex PCR. V and J calls and clone size are given by that table; D and trimming were obtained from the DNA. This table has tens of thousands of clones, roughly three quarters appearing once. V shed 4 bases and J 9 bases; nucleotides not matched to a gene: 5. From germline, CDR1 is LGHDT and CDR2 YNNKEL (reference sequence). The CDR3 totals 13 residues. This TCR was recovered from a woman older than 75 with acute or convalescent COVID-19. The specimen was peripheral blood. The V call is TRBV3-1 (or the pseudogene TRBV3-2), the J call TRBJ2-1, with 8 bases identical to TRBD2. The CDR3 loop reads CASSRQAGAEQFF. The CDR3 DNA sequence: TGTGCCAGCAGCCGACAAGCGGGAGCTGAGCAGTTCTTC.